This TCR beta chain originates from a study of beta chain features in type 1 diabetes. Overall study context: Healthy donors resembled patients in age, gender and cell yields.

Study observations and caveats: Any HLA-type effect on TCRB rearrangement remained unresolved here. Researchers reported that naive, central memory and Treg TCRB repertoires appeared more similar in patients than in healthy donors.

Heparinised blood was drawn once per donor, averaging about 0.11 L. Isolated RNA was reverse transcribed in full, so expressed TCRB transcripts were sequenced. Data came from immunoSEQ multiplex PCR; TCRdb stores just in-frame clones and leaves some out. Found here are fewer than 500,000 clones, approximately 15% of them singletons; the top ten hold about 0.034%. The CDR3 runs to 14 residues. Germline CDR1 and CDR2: MGHRA and YSYEKL. V lost 5 bases and J 2 bases, leaving 11 bases between the germline ends. Points on this clone: Antigen unknown.

This clonotype was sampled from a man younger than 40 in good health. V and J are TRBV4-1 and TRBJ2-3, with D uncertain. Material for sequencing was naive CD4+ T cells from blood. In nucleotides, the CDR3 is TGCGCCAGCAGCGGGCAGCGCCTCACAGATACGCAGTATTTT. It encodes CASSGQRLTDTQYF.